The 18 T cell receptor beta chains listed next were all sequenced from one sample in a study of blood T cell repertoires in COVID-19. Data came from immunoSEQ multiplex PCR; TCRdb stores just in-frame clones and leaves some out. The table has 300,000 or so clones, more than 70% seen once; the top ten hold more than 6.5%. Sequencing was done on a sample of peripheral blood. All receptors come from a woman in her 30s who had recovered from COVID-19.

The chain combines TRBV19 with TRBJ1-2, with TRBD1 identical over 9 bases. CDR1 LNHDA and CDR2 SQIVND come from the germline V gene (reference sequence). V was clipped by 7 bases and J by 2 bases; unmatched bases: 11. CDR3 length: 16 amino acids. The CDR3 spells CASTSDRGGENYGYTF. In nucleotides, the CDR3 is TGTGCCAGTACCTCCGACAGGGGGGGAGAAAACTATGGCTACACCTTC.

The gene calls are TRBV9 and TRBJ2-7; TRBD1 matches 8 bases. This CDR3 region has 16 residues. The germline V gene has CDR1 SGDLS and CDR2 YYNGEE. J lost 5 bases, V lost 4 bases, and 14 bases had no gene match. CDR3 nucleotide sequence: TGTGCCAGCAGCCCAAGGCAGGCAGGGGGCCTCCACGAGCAGTACTTC. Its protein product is CASSPRQAGGLHEQYF.

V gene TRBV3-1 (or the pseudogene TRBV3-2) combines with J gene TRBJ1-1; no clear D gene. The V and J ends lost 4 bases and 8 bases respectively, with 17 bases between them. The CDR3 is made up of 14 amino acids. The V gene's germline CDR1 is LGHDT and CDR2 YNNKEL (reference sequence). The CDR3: CASSRGSAVLEAFF. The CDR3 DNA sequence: TGTGCCAGCAGCCGAGGATCAGCAGTCCTGGAAGCTTTCTTT.

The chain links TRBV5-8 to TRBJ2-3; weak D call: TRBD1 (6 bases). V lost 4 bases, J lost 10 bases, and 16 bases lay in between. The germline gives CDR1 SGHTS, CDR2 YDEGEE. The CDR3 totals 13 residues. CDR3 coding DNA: TGTGCCAGCAGCGACCGGACAGTTTGGGCGCAGTATTTT. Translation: CASSDRTVWAQYF.

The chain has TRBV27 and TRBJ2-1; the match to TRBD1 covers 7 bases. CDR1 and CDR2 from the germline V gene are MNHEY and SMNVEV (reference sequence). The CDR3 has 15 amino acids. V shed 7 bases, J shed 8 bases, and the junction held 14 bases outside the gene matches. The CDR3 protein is CASTNRGFLWDEQFF. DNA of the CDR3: TGTGCCAGCACGAACAGGGGATTTTTGTGGGATGAGCAGTTCTTC.

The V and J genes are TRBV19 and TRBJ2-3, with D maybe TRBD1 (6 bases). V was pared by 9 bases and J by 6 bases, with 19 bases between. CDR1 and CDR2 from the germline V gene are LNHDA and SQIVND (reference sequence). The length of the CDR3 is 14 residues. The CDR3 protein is CASNTGPARDTQYF. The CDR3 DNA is TGTGCCAGCAATACAGGGCCCGCAAGGGATACGCAGTATTTT. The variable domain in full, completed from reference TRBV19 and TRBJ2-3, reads DGGITQSPKYLFRKEGQNVTLSCEQNLNHDAMYWYRQDPGQGLRLIYYSQIVNDFQKGDIAEGYSVSREKKESFPLTVTSAQKNPTAFYLCASNTGPARDTQYFGPGTRLTVL.

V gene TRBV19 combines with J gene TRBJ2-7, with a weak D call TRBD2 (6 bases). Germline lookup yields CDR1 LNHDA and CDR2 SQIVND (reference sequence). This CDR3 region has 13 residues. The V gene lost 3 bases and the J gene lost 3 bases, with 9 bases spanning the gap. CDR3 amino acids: CASSMEGIYEQYF. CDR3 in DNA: TGTGCCAGTAGTATGGAGGGGATCTACGAGCAGTACTTC.

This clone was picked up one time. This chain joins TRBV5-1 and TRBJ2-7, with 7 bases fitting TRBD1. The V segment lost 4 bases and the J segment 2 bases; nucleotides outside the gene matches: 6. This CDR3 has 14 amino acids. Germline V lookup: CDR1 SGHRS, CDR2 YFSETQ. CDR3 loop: CASSQNQGAYEQYF. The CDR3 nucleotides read TGCGCCAGCAGCCAGAACCAGGGGGCCTACGAGCAGTACTTC.

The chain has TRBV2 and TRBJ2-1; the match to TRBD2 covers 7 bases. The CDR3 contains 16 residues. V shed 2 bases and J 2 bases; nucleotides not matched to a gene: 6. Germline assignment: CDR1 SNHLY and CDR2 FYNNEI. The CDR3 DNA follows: TGTGCCAGCAGTGAACGGATAAGCGGGACCTACAATGAGCAGTTCTTC. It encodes CASSERISGTYNEQFF.

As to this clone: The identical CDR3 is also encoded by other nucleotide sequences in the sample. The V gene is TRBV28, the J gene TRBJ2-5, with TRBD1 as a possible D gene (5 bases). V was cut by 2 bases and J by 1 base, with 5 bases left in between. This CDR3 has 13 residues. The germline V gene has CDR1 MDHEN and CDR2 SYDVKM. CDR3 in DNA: TGTGCCAGCAGTTTACAGGGCCAAGAGACCCAGTACTTC. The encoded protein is CASSLQGQETQYF.

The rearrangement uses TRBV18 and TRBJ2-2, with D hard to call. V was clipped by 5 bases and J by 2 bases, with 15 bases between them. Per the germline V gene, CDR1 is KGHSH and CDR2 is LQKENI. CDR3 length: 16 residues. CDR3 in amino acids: CASSKNQQLNTGELFF. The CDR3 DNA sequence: TGTGCCAGCTCAAAAAATCAACAGCTTAACACCGGGGAGCTGTTTTTT. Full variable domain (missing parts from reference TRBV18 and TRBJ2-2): NAGVMQNPRHLVRRRGQEARLRCSPMKGHSHVYWYRQLPEEGLKFMVYLQKENIIDESGMPKERFSAEFPKEGPSILRIQQVVRGDSAAYFCASSKNQQLNTGELFFGEGSRLTVL.

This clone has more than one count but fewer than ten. The chain's CDR3 is CASSQAQSRGGNEKLFF. DNA of the CDR3: TGTGCCAGCAGCCAGGCTCAGAGTAGAGGCGGGAATGAAAAACTGTTTTTT. The rearrangement uses TRBV4-2 and TRBJ1-4; D gene uncertain. Germline V gene sequence: CDR1 LGHNA, CDR2 YNFKEQ. This CDR3 has 17 residues. Trimming took 3 bases from V and 5 from J, leaving 19 bases between them.

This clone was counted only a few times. The CDR3 bases are TGTGCCAGCAGTTTAGCTAGGCCTGGAAACACCATATATTTT. Translating gives CASSLARPGNTIYF. This chain links TRBV28 with TRBJ1-3, with D unresolved. With 2 bases removed from V and 2 bases from J, the gap between germline ends came to 7 bases. Germline CDR1 and CDR2: MDHEN and SYDVKM. The CDR3 has 14 residues.

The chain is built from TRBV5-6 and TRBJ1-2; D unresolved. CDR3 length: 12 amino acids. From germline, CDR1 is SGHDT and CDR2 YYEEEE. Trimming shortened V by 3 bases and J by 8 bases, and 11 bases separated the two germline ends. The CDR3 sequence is CASSYDMRGYTF. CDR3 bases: TGTGCCAGCAGCTATGACATGAGAGGCTACACCTTC.

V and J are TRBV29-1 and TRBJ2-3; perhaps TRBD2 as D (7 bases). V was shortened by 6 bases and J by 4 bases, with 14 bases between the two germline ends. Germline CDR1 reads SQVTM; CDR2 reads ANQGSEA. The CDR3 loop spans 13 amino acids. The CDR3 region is CSVGRGASDTQYF. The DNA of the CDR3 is TGCAGCGTAGGACGGGGGGCCTCAGATACGCAGTATTTT.

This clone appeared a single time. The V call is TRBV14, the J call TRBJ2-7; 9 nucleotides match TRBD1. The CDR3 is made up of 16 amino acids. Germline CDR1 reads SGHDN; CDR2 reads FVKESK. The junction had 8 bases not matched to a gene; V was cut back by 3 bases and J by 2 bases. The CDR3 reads CASSHLRGTGTYEQYF. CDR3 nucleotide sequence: TGTGCCAGCAGCCATCTCAGGGGGACAGGGACCTACGAGCAGTACTTC.

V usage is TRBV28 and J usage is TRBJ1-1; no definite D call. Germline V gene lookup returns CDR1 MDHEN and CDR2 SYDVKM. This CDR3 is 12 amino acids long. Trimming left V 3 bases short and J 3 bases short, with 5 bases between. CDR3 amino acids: CASSLRYTEAFF. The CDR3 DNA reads TGTGCCAGCAGTTTGAGGTACACTGAAGCTTTCTTT.

CDR3 DNA sequence: TGTGCCAGCAGCCAGGACAGAGGGACTCAGCCCCAGCATTTT. It yields the protein CASSQDRGTQPQHF. The chain recombines TRBV5-5 with TRBJ1-5; possibly TRBD1 for D (6 bases). V lost 4 bases and J lost 6, with 14 bases in between. The CDR3 runs 14 residues. Germline values: CDR1 SGHKS, CDR2 YYEKEE (reference sequence).